The 19 T cell receptor beta chains reported below all come from one sample, sequenced in a study of cytomegalovirus exposure and HLA in healthy donors. Profiling relied on immunoSEQ multiplex PCR, and the TCRdb table lists in-frame clones only, not all of them. Seen here are 200,000 or so clones, 65% to 90% observed once, and the top ten hold over 10%. Specimen: PBMCs. These receptors were taken from a woman in her 30s in good health and CMV-seropositive.

The chain has TRBV27 and TRBJ2-3; the D is unclear. The CDR3 runs to 13 residues. Trimming shortened V by 4 bases and J by 3 bases, and 8 bases separated the two germline ends. The germline CDR1 and CDR2 sequences are MNHEY and SMNVEV (reference sequence). The CDR3 sequence: CASSSLLTDTQYF. As DNA, the CDR3 is TGTGCCAGCAGTTCGCTACTGACAGATACGCAGTATTTT.

The V call is TRBV7-6, the J call TRBJ2-7, with no clear D. Germline lookup yields CDR1 SGHVS and CDR2 FNYEAQ. The CDR3 loop spans 15 amino acids. Between the trimmed V and J ends, which lost 0 bases and 2 bases, there was a span of 11 bases. Written as DNA, the CDR3 is TGTGCCAGCAGCTTAGCGCAGACACCACCCTACGAGCAGTACTTC. It specifies CASSLAQTPPYEQYF.

V and J are TRBV18 and TRBJ2-7; TRBD1 aligns across 7 bases. V trimming: 5 bases; J trimming: 0 bases; junction bases outside the gene matches: 4. This CDR3 has 14 residues. The germline CDR1 and CDR2 sequences are KGHSH and LQKENI. The CDR3 DNA follows: TGTGCCAGCTCAACGGACAGGAACTCCTACGAGCAGTACTTC. This encodes CASSTDRNSYEQYF.

The chain is built from TRBV6-6 and TRBJ1-5, with no clear D. Looked up from germline, CDR1 is MNHNY and CDR2 is SVGAGI (reference sequence). V lost 5 bases and J 4 bases, leaving 15 bases between the germline ends. The CDR3 is 15 residues long. The DNA for the CDR3 is TGTGCCAGCAGTCTCCTCTCGCCTGAGAATCAGCCCCAGCATTTT. This gives the protein CASSLLSPENQPQHF.

CDR3 amino acids: CASRFETGGTYTGELFF. The CDR3 coding sequence is TGCGCCAGCCGTTTTGAGACAGGGGGCACATACACCGGGGAGCTGTTTTTT. The chain uses TRBV5-1 and TRBJ2-2; 10 nucleotides match TRBD1. Germline V gene data show CDR1 as SGHRS and CDR2 as YFSETQ. The CDR3 totals 17 residues. J lost 3 bases, V lost 7 bases, and 12 bases had no gene match. Based on the CDR3 plus reference TRBV5-1 and TRBJ2-2, the full variable domain is KAGVTQTPRYLIKTRGQQVTLSCSPISGHRSVSWYQQTPGQGLQFLFEYFSETQRNKGNFPGRFSGRQFSNSRSEMNVSTLELGDSALYLCASRFETGGTYTGELFFGEGSRLTVL.

The chain employs TRBV20-1 and TRBJ1-2, with D maybe TRBD1 (6 bases). The germline V gene has CDR1 DFQATT and CDR2 SNEGSKA (reference sequence). This CDR3 region has 11 residues. Trimming left V 7 bases short and J 6 bases short, with 12 bases between. Here the CDR3 DNA reads TGCAGTGGCCTCAGGGGCCATGGCTACACCTTC. Its protein product is CSGLRGHGYTF.

The chain employs TRBV9 and TRBJ2-3; possibly TRBD1 for D (6 bases). CDR3 length: 16 amino acids. CDR1 is SGDLS and CDR2 is YYNGEE in the germline V gene. Deletions cut 6 bases from V and 7 bases from J, with 24 bases between. CDR3: CASTAGTGRNSNTQYF. CDR3 DNA: TGTGCCAGCACCGCAGGAACAGGGCGGAACAGTAATACGCAGTATTTT.

J is TRBJ1-5 and V is TRBV19; possibly TRBD1 for D (5 bases). Germline CDR1 reads LNHDA; CDR2 reads SQIVND (reference sequence). The ends were cut back, 9 bases at V and 8 bases at J, with 20 bases in the middle. The CDR3 loop spans 14 amino acids. The CDR3: CASSRGDDWEPQHF. CDR3 nucleotides: TGTGCCAGCTCCCGGGGGGACGATTGGGAGCCCCAGCATTTT.

This clone was counted between two and nine times. The chain carries TRBV9 and TRBJ1-4; TRBD1 agrees at 9 bases. This CDR3 has 15 residues. Germline V gene sequence: CDR1 SGDLS, CDR2 YYNGEE. Trimming removed 3 bases from V and 7 bases from J; junction bases left unmatched: 7. The CDR3 sequence: CASSATGTGSEKLFF. DNA for the CDR3: TGTGCCAGCAGCGCAACCGGGACAGGGAGTGAAAAACTGTTTTTT.

The J gene is TRBJ2-2, the V gene TRBV11-2; 8 bases match TRBD2. Germline V gene sequence: CDR1 SGHAT, CDR2 FQNNGV. The CDR3 has 16 amino acids. The V and J ends lost 5 bases and 4 bases, in that order; junction bases with no gene match: 9. The DNA for the CDR3 is TGTGCCAGCAGCCTGCGGGGGGCATTAGGCACCGGGGAGCTGTTTTTT. Amino acids: CASSLRGALGTGELFF.

This rearrangement joins TRBV5-6 to TRBJ2-3, with 14 bases matching TRBD2. CDR3 size: 15 residues. Germline values: CDR1 SGHDT, CDR2 YYEEEE. After removal of 5 bases from V and 6 bases from J, the junction contained 5 bases not matched to a gene. CDR3 sequence reads: CASSPGTSGSDTQYF. DNA of the CDR3: TGTGCCAGCAGTCCCGGGACTAGCGGGAGTGATACGCAGTATTTT.

The chain is built from TRBV29-1 and TRBJ2-1, with 12 bases identical to TRBD1. The CDR3 is made up of 16 amino acids. CDR1 is SQVTM and CDR2 is ANQGSEA in the germline V gene. V was pared by 8 bases and J by 0 bases, with 8 bases of the junction left unmatched. The DNA of the CDR3 is TGCAGCATTGGGACAGGGGGCTTTCACTCCTACAATGAGCAGTTCTTC. Residues: CSIGTGGFHSYNEQFF.

This chain joins TRBV30 and TRBJ1-1; D is unclear. V was clipped by 2 bases and J by 5 bases, with 6 bases between them. Germline V gene lookup returns CDR1 GTSNPN and CDR2 SVGIG (reference sequence). This CDR3 has 11 residues. The CDR3 DNA reads TGTGCCTGGAGTTCCAGGACTGAAGCTTTCTTT. Its protein is CAWSSRTEAFF. The variable domain in full, with the rest retrieved from reference TRBV30 and TRBJ1-1, is SQTIHQWPATLVQPVGSPLSLECTVEGTSNPNLYWYRQAAGRGLQLLFYSVGIGQISSEVPQNLSASRPQDRQFILSSKKLLLSDSGFYLCAWSSRTEAFFGQGTRLTVV.

V usage is TRBV6-1 and J usage is TRBJ1-4; D not certain. The CDR3 has 16 residues. Germline CDR1 is MNHNS and CDR2 is SASEGT. V was pared by 1 base and J by 7 bases, with 16 bases between. The CDR3: CASSEGTRWTGEKLFF. CDR3 bases: TGTGCCAGCAGTGAAGGGACTCGATGGACGGGTGAAAAACTGTTTTTT.

This chain links TRBV6-1 with TRBJ1-1; no clear D gene. The germline V and J ends were trimmed by 1 base and 8 bases, with 14 bases remaining between them. The CDR3 has 14 residues. CDR1 is MNHNS, CDR2 SASEGT, per germline. CDR3 bases: TGTGCCAGCAGTGAAGTACTCTGGTCGGGGGAAGCTTTCTTT. Translation gives CASSEVLWSGEAFF.

The chain joins TRBV5-6 to TRBJ1-1; 7 bases fit TRBD1. Trimming took 4 bases from V and 10 from J; bases not matched to a gene: 13. CDR1 and CDR2 (germline): SGHDT, YYEEEE. The CDR3 has 14 amino acids. CDR3 region: CASSPWDRPLPAFF. The CDR3 region has the DNA TGTGCCAGCAGCCCCTGGGACAGACCGCTGCCAGCTTTCTTT.

As for this clone: A junction boundary mismatches the germline segment, possibly from a read error. The rearrangement joins TRBV7-7 to TRBJ2-5; 9 bases fit TRBD2. Germline assignment: CDR1 SSHAT and CDR2 FNYEAQ (reference sequence). This CDR3 region has 15 residues. CDR3 DNA sequence: TGTGCTAGCAGCATCGCGGGAGGGGCACAAGAGACCCAGTACTTC. Amino acid sequence: CASSIAGGAQETQYF.

The rearrangement joins TRBV30 to TRBJ2-3; the match to TRBD2 covers 7 bases. CDR1 GTSNPN and CDR2 SVGIG come from the germline V gene (reference sequence). The CDR3 spans 14 residues. V trimming: 8 bases; J trimming: 5 bases; junction bases outside the gene matches: 13. This CDR3 reads CAGFSGEGKDTQYF. As DNA, the CDR3 is TGTGCCGGGTTCTCGGGGGAGGGCAAAGATACGCAGTATTTT.

V usage is TRBV2 and J usage is TRBJ2-1; D is possibly TRBD2 (6 bases). This CDR3 region has 15 residues. Deletions cut 7 bases from V and 4 bases from J, with 17 bases between. The germline V gene encodes CDR1 SNHLY and CDR2 FYNNEI. CDR3 sequence (DNA): TGTGCCAGCAAAGATGGTCTAGCGTTATACAATGAGCAGTTCTTC. It translates to CASKDGLALYNEQFF.